The present entry profiles one TCR beta chain with its context. Antigen unknown. The sample belongs to a study of cytomegalovirus exposure and HLA in healthy donors. The study, taken as a whole, reports: Later work found that TCR association rates differed between HLA loci; DRB1 had the most and HLA-C the fewest.

PCR was performed using 60 Vbeta and 13 Jbeta primers. Profiled with immunoSEQ multiplex PCR; TCRdb holds only in-frame clones, not every one. The table has around 150,000 clones, under 75% seen once; the top ten hold less than 8.5%. The ends lost 8 bases at V and 5 bases at J; junction bases unmatched: 8. CDR3 size: 14 residues. Germline values: CDR1 SNHLY, CDR2 FYNNEI. The clonotype comes from a middle-aged man in good health and CMV-seropositive. This rearrangement joins TRBV2 to TRBJ2-5; 10 bases match TRBD2. Sequenced: PBMCs. The CDR3 bases are TGTGCCAGCGGAAGCGGGGGGGCCTTGGAGACCCAGTACTTC. Protein product: CASGSGGALETQYF. Looking up the rest from reference TRBV2 and TRBJ2-5 gives the full variable domain: EPEVTQTPSHQVTQMGQEVILRCVPISNHLYFYWYRQILGQKVEFLVSFYNNEISEKSEIFDDQFSVERPDGSNFTLKIRSTKLEDSAMYFCASGSGGALETQYFGPGTRLLVL.